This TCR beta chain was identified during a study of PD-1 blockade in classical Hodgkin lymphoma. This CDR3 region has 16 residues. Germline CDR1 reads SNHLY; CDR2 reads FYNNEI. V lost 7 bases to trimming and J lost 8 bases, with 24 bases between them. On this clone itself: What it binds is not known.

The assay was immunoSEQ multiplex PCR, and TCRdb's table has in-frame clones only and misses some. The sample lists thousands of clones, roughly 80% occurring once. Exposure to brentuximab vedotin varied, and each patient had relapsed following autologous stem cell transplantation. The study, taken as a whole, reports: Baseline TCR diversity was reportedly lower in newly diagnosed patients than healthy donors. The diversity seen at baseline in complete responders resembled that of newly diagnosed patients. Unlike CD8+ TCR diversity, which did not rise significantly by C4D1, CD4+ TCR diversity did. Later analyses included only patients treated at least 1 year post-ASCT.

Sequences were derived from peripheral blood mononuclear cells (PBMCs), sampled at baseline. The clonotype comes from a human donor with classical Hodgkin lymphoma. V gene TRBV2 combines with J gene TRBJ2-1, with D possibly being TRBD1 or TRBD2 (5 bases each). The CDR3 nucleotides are TGTGCCAGCACATATGGGGACCCAACATCAGGGCATGAGCAGTTCTTC. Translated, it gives CASTYGDPTSGHEQFF.